This TCR beta chain comes out of a study of blood T cell repertoires in COVID-19. From germline, CDR1 is MDHEN and CDR2 SYDVKM. V was cut by 2 bases and J by 0 bases, with 10 bases left in between. This CDR3 has 16 residues. As originally analysed: For nucleated cells, counts were estimated from reference gene primer amplification. Measured with immunoSEQ multiplex PCR; TCRdb has only the in-frame clones, and not every one. V, J and clone size reflect that table, while D and trimming were determined from the DNA. In the table there are 150,000 to 200,000 clones, more than 75% of which are singletons. Enrollment of patients from Seattle took place during active infection, with longitudinal follow-up.

The receptor was isolated from a woman aged 70-85 years with COVID-19, enrolled during active disease. J is TRBJ1-4 and V is TRBV28; tentative D call: TRBD1 (5 bases). Sequenced sample: peripheral blood. The CDR3 protein is CASSLVLGATNEKLFF. CDR3 nucleotide sequence: TGTGCCAGCAGTTTAGTTTTAGGGGCAACTAATGAAAAACTGTTTTTT.